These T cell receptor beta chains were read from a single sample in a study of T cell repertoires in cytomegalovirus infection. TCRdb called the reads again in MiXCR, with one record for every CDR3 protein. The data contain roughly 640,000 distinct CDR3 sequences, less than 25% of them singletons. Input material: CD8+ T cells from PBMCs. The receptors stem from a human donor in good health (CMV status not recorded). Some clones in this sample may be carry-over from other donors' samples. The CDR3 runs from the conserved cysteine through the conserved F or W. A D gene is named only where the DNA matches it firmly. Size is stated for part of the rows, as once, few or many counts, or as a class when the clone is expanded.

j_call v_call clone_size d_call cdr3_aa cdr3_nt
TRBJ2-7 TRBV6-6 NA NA CASSYGVNLYEQYF TGTGCCAGCAGTTACGGGGTAAACCTCTACGAGCAGTACTTC
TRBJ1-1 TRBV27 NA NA CASSPQAGNTEAFF TGTGCCAGCAGCCCTCAGGCCGGAAACACTGAAGCTTTCTTT
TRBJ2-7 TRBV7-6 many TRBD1 CASSLGEGQVEQYF TGTGCCAGCAGCTTAGGAGAAGGACAGGTCGAGCAGTACTTC
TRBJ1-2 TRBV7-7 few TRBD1 CASSLTDRIQGESYGYTF TGTGCTAGCAGCTTAACGGACAGGATCCAGGGGGAATCCTATGGCTACACCTTC
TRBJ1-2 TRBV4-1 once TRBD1 CASSQATGGLGGYTF TGCGCCAGCAGCCAGGCGACAGGGGGCCTCGGTGGCTACACCTTC
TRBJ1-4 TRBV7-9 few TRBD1 CASSTGQDREKLFF TGTGCCAGCAGCACCGGACAGGATCGTGAAAAACTGTTTTTT
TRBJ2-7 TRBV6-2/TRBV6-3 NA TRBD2 CASKGLAGDPYEQYF TGTGCCAGCAAAGGGCTAGCGGGTGATCCCTACGAGCAGTACTTC
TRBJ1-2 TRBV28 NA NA CASSSLKAKYGYTF TGTGCCAGCAGTTCCCTGAAAGCTAAATATGGCTACACCTTC
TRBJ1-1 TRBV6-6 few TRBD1 CASSHTGTGDPNTEAFF TGTGCCAGCAGTCACACCGGGACAGGGGACCCGAACACTGAAGCTTTCTTT
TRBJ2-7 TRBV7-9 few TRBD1 CASSLVGQRGQGDDSRSYEQYF TGTGCCAGCAGCTTAGTAGGACAGCGGGGACAGGGCGACGACTCCCGATCCTACGAGCAGTACTTC
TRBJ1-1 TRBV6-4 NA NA CASSDSIFAENTEAFF TGTGCCAGCAGTGACTCGATTTTTGCAGAGAACACTGAAGCTTTCTTT
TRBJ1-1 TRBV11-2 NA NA CASSLGGRFLNTEAFF TGTGCCAGCAGCTTAGGTGGCAGATTCCTGAACACTGAAGCTTTCTTT
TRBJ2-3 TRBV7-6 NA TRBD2 CASSLGLLAGVTDTQYF TGTGCCAGCAGCTTAGGGCTACTAGCGGGGGTCACAGATACGCAGTATTTT
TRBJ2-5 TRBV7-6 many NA CASSTLGTSGGETQYF TGTGCCAGCAGCACTCTCGGAACCTCTGGGGGGGAGACCCAGTACTTC
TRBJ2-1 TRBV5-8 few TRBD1 CASRSPEPGTDSYNEQFF TGTGCCAGCCGCTCTCCCGAACCCGGGACAGACTCCTACAATGAGCAGTTCTTC
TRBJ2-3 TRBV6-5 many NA CASSYTGADTQYF TGTGCCAGCAGTTATACGGGTGCAGATACGCAGTATTTT
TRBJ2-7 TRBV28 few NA CASSLLGPRREEQYF TGTGCCAGCAGTTTGCTAGGACCTCGTCGGGAGGAGCAGTACTTC
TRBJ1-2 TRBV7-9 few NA CASSFYINYGYTF TGTGCCAGCAGCTTTTATATTAACTATGGCTACACCTTC
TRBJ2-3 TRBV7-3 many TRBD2 CASSSGTSGADTQYF TGTGCCAGCAGCTCCGGGACTAGCGGGGCAGATACGCAGTATTTT
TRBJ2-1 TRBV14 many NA CASSQEMADEQFF TGTGCCAGCAGCCAAGAGATGGCGGATGAGCAGTTCTTC
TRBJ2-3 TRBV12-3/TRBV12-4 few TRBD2 CASSLGLAGGRDTQYF TGTGCCAGCAGTCTCGGACTAGCGGGGGGGCGTGATACGCAGTATTTT
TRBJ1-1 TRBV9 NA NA CASTVLGTEAFF TGTGCCAGCACAGTCCTAGGAACTGAAGCTTTCTTT
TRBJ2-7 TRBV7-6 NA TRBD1 CASSLGQGSIGEQYF TGTGCCAGCAGCTTGGGACAGGGAAGCATCGGCGAGCAGTACTTC
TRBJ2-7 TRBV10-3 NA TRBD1 CAISESKRVRGQGLTYEQYF TGTGCCATCAGTGAGTCGAAACGGGTACGGGGACAGGGTCTAACCTACGAGCAGTACTTC
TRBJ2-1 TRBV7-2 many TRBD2 CCSGSSYNEQFF TGTTGTAGCGGGAGCTCCTACAATGAGCAGTTCTTC
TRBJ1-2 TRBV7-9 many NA CASSPPQGTGYGYTF TGTGCCAGCAGCCCCCCGCAGGGAACAGGCTATGGCTACACCTTC
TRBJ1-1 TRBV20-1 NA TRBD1 CSARGPDRVTEAFF TGCAGTGCTAGAGGGCCCGACAGGGTAACTGAAGCTTTCTTT
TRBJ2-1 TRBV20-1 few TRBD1 CSARDYRGLDNEQFF TGCAGTGCTAGAGATTACAGGGGGCTAGACAATGAGCAGTTCTTC
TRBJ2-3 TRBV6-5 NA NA CASSYEPPGAGTQYF TGTGCCAGCAGTTACGAACCCCCGGGCGCAGGGACGCAGTATTTT
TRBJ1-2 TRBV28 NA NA CASSYTSRTAANYGYTF TGTGCCAGTAGCTATACTAGTAGGACGGCAGCTAACTATGGCTACACCTTC
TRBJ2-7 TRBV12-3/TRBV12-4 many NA CASSLQTYEQYF TGTGCCAGCAGTTTACAGACCTACGAGCAGTACTTC
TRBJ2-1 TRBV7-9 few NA CASLGDEQFF TGTGCCAGCCTGGGGGATGAGCAGTTCTTC
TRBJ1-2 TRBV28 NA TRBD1 CASTAGTAGRPGYGYTF TGTGCCAGCACCGCCGGGACAGCAGGCCGCCCGGGATATGGCTACACCTTC
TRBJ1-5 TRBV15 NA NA CATSEGQYSNQPQHF TGTGCCACCAGCGAGGGGCAATATAGCAATCAGCCCCAGCATTTT